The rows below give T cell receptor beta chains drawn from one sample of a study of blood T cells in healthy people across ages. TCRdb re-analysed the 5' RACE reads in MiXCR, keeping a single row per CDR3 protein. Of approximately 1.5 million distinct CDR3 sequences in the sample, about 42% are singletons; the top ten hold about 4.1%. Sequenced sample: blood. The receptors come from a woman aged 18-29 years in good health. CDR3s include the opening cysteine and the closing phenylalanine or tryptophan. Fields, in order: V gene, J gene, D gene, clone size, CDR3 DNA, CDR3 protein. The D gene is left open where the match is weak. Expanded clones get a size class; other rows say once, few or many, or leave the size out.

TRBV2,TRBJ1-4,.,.,TGTGCCAGCAGCGGGGAGGGGAGTGAAAAACTGTTTTTT,CASSGEGSEKLFF
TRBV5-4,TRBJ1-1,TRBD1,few,TGTGCCAGCAGCGGTAGAGGGACAGGGAAAAACGCTTTCTTT,CASSGRGTGKNAFF
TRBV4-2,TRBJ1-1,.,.,TGTGCCAGCAGCCGTATAGTGGCGAACACTGAAGCTTTCTTT,CASSRIVANTEAFF
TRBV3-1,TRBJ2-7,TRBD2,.,TGTGCCAGCAGCCAAGTTATCGGGGGGGCCTTTTACGAGCAGTACTTC,CASSQVIGGAFYEQYF
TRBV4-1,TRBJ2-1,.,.,TGCGCCAGCAGCCTCAGACAGGACCACGAGCAGTTCTTC,CASSLRQDHEQFF
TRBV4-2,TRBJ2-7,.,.,TGTGCCAGCAGCCAAGAAGCGGACTACTCCTACGAGCAGTACTTC,CASSQEADYSYEQYF
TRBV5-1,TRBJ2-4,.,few,TGCGCCAGTTCAAATCGGGAGCTAAACATTCAGTACTTC,CASSNRELNIQYF
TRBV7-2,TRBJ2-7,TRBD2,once,TGTGCCAGCAGCTCTTTAGCGGGAGCTGAGCAGTACTTC,CASSSLAGAEQYF
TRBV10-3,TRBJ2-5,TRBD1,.,TGTGCCATCAGTACGACAGGGGTTCTCGAGACCCAGTACTTC,CAISTTGVLETQYF
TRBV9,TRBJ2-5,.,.,TGTGCCAGCACATCAGACGGGCATGCCTCGGAGACCCAGTACTTC,CASTSDGHASETQYF
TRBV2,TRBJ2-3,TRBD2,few,TGTGCCAGCGGTATAGCGGGAGACACAGATACGCAGTATTTT,CASGIAGDTDTQYF
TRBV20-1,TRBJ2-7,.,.,TGCAGTGCTAGGTGGCAAACGAGCTCCTACGAGCAGTACTTC,CSARWQTSSYEQYF
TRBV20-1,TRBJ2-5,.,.,TGCAGTGCTGCCGGAGGAGAGACCCAGTACTTC,CSAAGGETQYF
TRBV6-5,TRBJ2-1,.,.,TGTGCCAGCAGAACTCCAGGGGCAGACGAGCAGTTCTTC,CASRTPGADEQFF
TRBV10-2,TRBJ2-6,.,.,TGCGCCAGCAGTGAAAGGGCTAGTGGGGCCAACGTCCTGACTTTC,CASSERASGANVLTF
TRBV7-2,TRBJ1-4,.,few,TGTGCCAGCAGCTTAGGAACGCTCGGGACTAATGAAAAACTGTTTTTT,CASSLGTLGTNEKLFF
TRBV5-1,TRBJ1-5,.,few,TGCGCCAGCAGCTTGGTTTCAGGGGTGGGTCAGCCCCAGCATTTT,CASSLVSGVGQPQHF
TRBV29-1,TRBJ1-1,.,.,TGCAGCGTTGAAGATCAGGGTACCCCGAACACTGAAGCTTTCTTT,CSVEDQGTPNTEAFF
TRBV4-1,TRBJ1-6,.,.,TGCGCCAGCAGCCAATCGCCGGGGACGGTGAACTATAATTCACCCCTCCACTTT,CASSQSPGTVNYNSPLHF
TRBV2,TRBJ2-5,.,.,TGTGCCAGCAGGCAGGTTTGGTCATCCAATGAGCAGTACTTC,CASRQVWSSNEQYF
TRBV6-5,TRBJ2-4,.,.,TGTGCCAGCAGTACCCGGACAGCTAGAGCCAAAAACATTCAGTACTTC,CASSTRTARAKNIQYF
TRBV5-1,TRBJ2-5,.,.,TGCGCCAGCAGCTTCACGGACGGAGAGACCCAGTACTTC,CASSFTDGETQYF
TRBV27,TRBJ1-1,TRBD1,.,TGTGCCAGCAGTTTATTAAGTAGCAGGGGGATGAACACTGAAGCTTTCTTT,CASSLLSSRGMNTEAFF
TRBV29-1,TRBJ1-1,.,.,TGCAGCGTCGACGGGCGGCTCAAAAAAACTGAAGCTTTCTTT,CSVDGRLKKTEAFF
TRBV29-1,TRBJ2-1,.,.,TGCAGCGTTGTAAGGGGGGGGACCCAGTTCTTC,CSVVRGGTQFF
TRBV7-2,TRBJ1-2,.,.,TGTGCCAGCAGCTTAGAACAGGGCCCGGGGCGCTATGGCTACACCTTC,CASSLEQGPGRYGYTF
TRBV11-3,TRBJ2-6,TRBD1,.,TGTGCCAGCAACCTCGACAGGGTGGTTGGGGCCAACGTCCTGACTTTC,CASNLDRVVGANVLTF
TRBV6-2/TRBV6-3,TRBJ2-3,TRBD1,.,TGTGCCAGCACTCGACGGCAGGGGGCCCTCACAGATACGCAGTATTTT,CASTRRQGALTDTQYF
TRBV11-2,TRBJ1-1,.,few,TGTGCCAGCAGCTTAGATGGCAGAATGAACACTGAAGCTTTCTTT,CASSLDGRMNTEAFF
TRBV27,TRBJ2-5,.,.,TGTGCCAGCAGTCTCCCAGGAGCGCTGGAGACCCAGTACTTC,CASSLPGALETQYF
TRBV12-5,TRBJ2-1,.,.,TGTGCTAGTGGTTTGGTACTCATACAGGTCAATGAGCAGTTCTTC,CASGLVLIQVNEQFF
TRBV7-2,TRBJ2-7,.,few,TGTGCCAGCAGCTTGACCAGGGCATTTGTCCACGAGCAGTACTTC,CASSLTRAFVHEQYF
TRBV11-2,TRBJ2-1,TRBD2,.,TGTGCCAGCAGCTCGATAGCGGGAGGGCCTATGAATGAGCAGTTCTTC,CASSSIAGGPMNEQFF
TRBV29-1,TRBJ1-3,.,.,TGCAGCGTTGCCTTAAGTAGCTCTGGAAACACCATATATTTT,CSVALSSSGNTIYF
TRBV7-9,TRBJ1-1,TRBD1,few,TGTGCCAGCAGCTTAATACAGGGGGCTTCCACTGAAGCTTTCTTT,CASSLIQGASTEAFF
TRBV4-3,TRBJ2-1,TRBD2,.,TGCGCCAGCAGCCAAGATCGACTAGCGGGGGGAGAGCAGTTCTTC,CASSQDRLAGGEQFF
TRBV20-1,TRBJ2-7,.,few,TGCAGTGCTCCGGACAGATTCTCCTACGAGCAGTACTTC,CSAPDRFSYEQYF
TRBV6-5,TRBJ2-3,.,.,TGTGTCAGCAGTAAAAGCCAGGGAATGTGGGATACGCAGTATTTT,CVSSKSQGMWDTQYF
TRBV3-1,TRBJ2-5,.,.,TGTGCCAGCAGCCCCTACGAAGGCGGAATTCGCCAAGAGACCCAGTACTTC,CASSPYEGGIRQETQYF
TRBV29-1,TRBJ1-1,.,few,TGCAGCGTTGAAGTGCCAGGGCGCAACACTGAAGCTTTCTTT,CSVEVPGRNTEAFF
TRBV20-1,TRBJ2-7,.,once,TGCAGTGCTAGAGAAGTGATGTCCTACAATGAGCAGTACTTC,CSAREVMSYNEQYF